The TCR beta chain under discussion was sequenced for a study of T cells after yellow fever vaccination. Generation of TCR cDNA used 5'RACE template switching (which added a universal primer site and UMIs). Via MiXCR, TCRdb re-called the 5' RACE reads, giving one row per CDR3 protein. The sample gives hundreds of thousands of distinct CDR3 sequences, roughly 12% of which show up once; roughly 13% is in the top ten. The CDR3 spans 16 residues. Looked up from germline, CDR1 is SGHTA and CDR2 is FQGNSA. Germline trimming cut 2 bases from V and 2 bases from J; bases unmatched to any gene: 7. In regard to this clonotype: Its antigen is unidentified.

Broader study findings: By day 5 rather than day 15, the secondary response had peaked, though it was weaker.

The chain carries TRBV7-2 and TRBJ2-7; 9 bases are shared with TRBD2. This TCR came from a man younger than 40 who received the YFV17D yellow fever vaccine. The sequencing here drew on PBMCs, taken on the day of the yellow fever booster vaccination. As DNA, the CDR3 is TGTGCCAGCAGCTTACTTTGGGCGGGAGGGACCTACGAGCAGTACTTC. Translation gives CASSLLWAGGTYEQYF.